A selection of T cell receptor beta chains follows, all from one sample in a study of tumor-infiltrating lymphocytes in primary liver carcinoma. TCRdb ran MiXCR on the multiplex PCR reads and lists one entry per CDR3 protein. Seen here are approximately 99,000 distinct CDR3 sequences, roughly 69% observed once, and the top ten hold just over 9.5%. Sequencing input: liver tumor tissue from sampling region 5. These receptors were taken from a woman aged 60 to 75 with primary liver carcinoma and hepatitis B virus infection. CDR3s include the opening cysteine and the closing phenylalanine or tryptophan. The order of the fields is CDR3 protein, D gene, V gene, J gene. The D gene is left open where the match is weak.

cdr3_aa: CASSLNAGRTGNTIYF
d_call: NA
v_call: TRBV7-2
j_call: TRBJ1-3

cdr3_aa: CASSLDRGAGSQSQHF
d_call: TRBD1
v_call: TRBV12-3/TRBV12-4
j_call: TRBJ1-5

cdr3_aa: CTSGRATEAFF
d_call: NA
v_call: TRBV12-3/TRBV12-4
j_call: TRBJ1-1

cdr3_aa: CASSLTGHPEADTQYF
d_call: NA
v_call: TRBV5-1
j_call: TRBJ2-3

cdr3_aa: CASSPDRGPGYGYTF
d_call: TRBD1
v_call: TRBV5-6
j_call: TRBJ1-2

cdr3_aa: CASSSHPDRRAYFGNTIYF
d_call: TRBD1
v_call: TRBV11-2
j_call: TRBJ1-3

cdr3_aa: CSATSGLVDTQYF
d_call: TRBD2
v_call: TRBV29-1
j_call: TRBJ2-3

cdr3_aa: CTSSLDRVGGETQYF
d_call: NA
v_call: TRBV7-8
j_call: TRBJ2-5

cdr3_aa: CASRTGNGSGELFF
d_call: NA
v_call: TRBV21-1
j_call: TRBJ2-2

cdr3_aa: CACSLGRNNEQFF
d_call: NA
v_call: TRBV7-8
j_call: TRBJ2-1

cdr3_aa: CASSFRGGELFF
d_call: NA
v_call: TRBV11-2
j_call: TRBJ2-2

cdr3_aa: CAISVNVRLDTQYF
d_call: NA
v_call: TRBV11-2
j_call: TRBJ2-3

cdr3_aa: CAGSLEASGGYNEQFF
d_call: TRBD2
v_call: TRBV11-1
j_call: TRBJ2-1

cdr3_aa: CARSLDREGNIQYF
d_call: NA
v_call: TRBV11-2
j_call: TRBJ2-4

cdr3_aa: CSVICLEGWRNTEAFF
d_call: NA
v_call: TRBV29-1
j_call: TRBJ1-1

cdr3_aa: CASSRLGGTDTHYF
d_call: NA
v_call: TRBV11-2
j_call: TRBJ2-3

cdr3_aa: CASSYDLETQYF
d_call: NA
v_call: TRBV11-2
j_call: TRBJ2-5

cdr3_aa: CASTRGLAGFPRAYNEQFF
d_call: TRBD2
v_call: TRBV28
j_call: TRBJ2-1

cdr3_aa: CASSLLGGLELYF
d_call: NA
v_call: TRBV5-1
j_call: TRBJ2-7

cdr3_aa: CASSFRGADNEQFF
d_call: NA
v_call: TRBV28
j_call: TRBJ2-1

cdr3_aa: CANSQDRVGVGTYEQYF
d_call: NA
v_call: TRBV4-2
j_call: TRBJ2-7

cdr3_aa: CASSESSGRAKNIQYF
d_call: TRBD2
v_call: TRBV28
j_call: TRBJ2-4

cdr3_aa: CVISFWTGANEKLFF
d_call: TRBD1
v_call: TRBV11-2
j_call: TRBJ1-4

cdr3_aa: CRQSSGRPRDTQYF
d_call: TRBD2
v_call: TRBV29-1
j_call: TRBJ2-3

cdr3_aa: CASSELGALEETQYF
d_call: NA
v_call: TRBV6-1
j_call: TRBJ2-5

cdr3_aa: CASSSKGRSSYEQYF
d_call: NA
v_call: TRBV5-6
j_call: TRBJ2-7

cdr3_aa: CASTQTSGCGERYF
d_call: TRBD2
v_call: TRBV11-2
j_call: TRBJ2-7

cdr3_aa: CASSLGGLLKGEQYF
d_call: NA
v_call: TRBV11-1
j_call: TRBJ2-7

cdr3_aa: CASSLDTRFTNSPLHF
d_call: NA
v_call: TRBV11-2
j_call: TRBJ1-6

cdr3_aa: CSIEGQGQNYGYTF
d_call: TRBD1
v_call: TRBV29-1
j_call: TRBJ1-2

cdr3_aa: CASSHGLAGSDEQFF
d_call: TRBD2
v_call: TRBV6-4
j_call: TRBJ2-1

cdr3_aa: CASSPTGGTKNIQYF
d_call: TRBD1
v_call: TRBV7-9
j_call: TRBJ2-4

cdr3_aa: CTSSLWWDISGYTF
d_call: NA
v_call: TRBV7-9
j_call: TRBJ1-2

cdr3_aa: CASTPGSTGELFF
d_call: NA
v_call: TRBV5-1
j_call: TRBJ2-2

cdr3_aa: CASSPSDRVYEQYF
d_call: TRBD1
v_call: TRBV11-2
j_call: TRBJ2-7

cdr3_aa: CARTSWPHTYEQYF
d_call: NA
v_call: TRBV6-1
j_call: TRBJ2-7

cdr3_aa: CATGGKELAGVNEQYF
d_call: TRBD2
v_call: TRBV28
j_call: TRBJ2-7

cdr3_aa: CVSSPASGLAYQETQYF
d_call: TRBD2
v_call: TRBV18
j_call: TRBJ2-5

cdr3_aa: CASHGEGGNTEAFF
d_call: NA
v_call: TRBV7-9
j_call: TRBJ1-1

cdr3_aa: CASSLGDKSEAFF
d_call: NA
v_call: TRBV28
j_call: TRBJ1-1

cdr3_aa: CSVEVLGTSDSYNEQFF
d_call: TRBD2
v_call: TRBV29-1
j_call: TRBJ2-1

cdr3_aa: CATVPIGRARGQPQHF
d_call: NA
v_call: TRBV21-1
j_call: TRBJ1-5

cdr3_aa: CSVEEGTAPYTF
d_call: TRBD1
v_call: TRBV29-1
j_call: TRBJ1-2

cdr3_aa: CSVGGGQRDYGYSF
d_call: NA
v_call: TRBV29-1
j_call: TRBJ1-2

cdr3_aa: CSANKLGREETQYF
d_call: NA
v_call: TRBV29-1
j_call: TRBJ2-5

cdr3_aa: CTSSLCGRGSSYNEQFF
d_call: TRBD2
v_call: TRBV7-9
j_call: TRBJ2-1

cdr3_aa: CASSLDDVGAVYNEQFF
d_call: NA
v_call: TRBV11-2
j_call: TRBJ2-1

cdr3_aa: CPSSLSASGSYERYF
d_call: TRBD2
v_call: TRBV5-1
j_call: TRBJ2-7

cdr3_aa: CARSQDGSGTQNTEAFF
d_call: NA
v_call: TRBV4-1
j_call: TRBJ1-1

cdr3_aa: CTSNFGGKDYF
d_call: NA
v_call: TRBV11-2
j_call: TRBJ1-1

cdr3_aa: CAGSYSLNMNSEAFF
d_call: NA
v_call: TRBV6-5
j_call: TRBJ1-1